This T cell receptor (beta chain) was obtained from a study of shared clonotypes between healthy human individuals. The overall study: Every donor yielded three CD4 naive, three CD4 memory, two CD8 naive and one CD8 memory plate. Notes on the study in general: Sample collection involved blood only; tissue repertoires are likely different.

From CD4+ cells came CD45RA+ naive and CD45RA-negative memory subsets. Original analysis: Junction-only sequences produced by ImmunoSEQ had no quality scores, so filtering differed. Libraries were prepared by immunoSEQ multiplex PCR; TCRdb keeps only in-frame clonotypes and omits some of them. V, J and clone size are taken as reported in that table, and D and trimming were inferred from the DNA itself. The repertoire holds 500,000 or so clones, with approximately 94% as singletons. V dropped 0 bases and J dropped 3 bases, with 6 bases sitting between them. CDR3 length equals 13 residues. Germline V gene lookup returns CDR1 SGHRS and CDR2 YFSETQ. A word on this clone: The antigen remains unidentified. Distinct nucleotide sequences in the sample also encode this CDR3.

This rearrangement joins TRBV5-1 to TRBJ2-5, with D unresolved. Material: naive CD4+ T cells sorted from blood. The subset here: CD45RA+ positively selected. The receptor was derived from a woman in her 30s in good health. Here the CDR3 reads CASSLDREETQYF. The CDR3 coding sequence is TGCGCCAGCAGCTTGGACAGAGAAGAGACCCAGTACTTC.